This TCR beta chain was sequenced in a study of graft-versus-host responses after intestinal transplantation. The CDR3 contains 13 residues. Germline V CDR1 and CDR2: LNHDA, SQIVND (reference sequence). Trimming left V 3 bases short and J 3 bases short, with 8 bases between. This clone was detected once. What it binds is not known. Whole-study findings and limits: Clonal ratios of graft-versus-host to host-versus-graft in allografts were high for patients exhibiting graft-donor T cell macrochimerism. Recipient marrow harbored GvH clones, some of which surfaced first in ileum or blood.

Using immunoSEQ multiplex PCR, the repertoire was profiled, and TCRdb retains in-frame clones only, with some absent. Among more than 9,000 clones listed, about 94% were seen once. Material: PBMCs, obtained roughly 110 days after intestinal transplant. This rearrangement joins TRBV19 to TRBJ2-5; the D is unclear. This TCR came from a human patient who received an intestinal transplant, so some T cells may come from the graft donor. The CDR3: CASSMLPEETQYF. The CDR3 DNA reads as TGTGCCAGTAGTATGCTCCCTGAAGAGACCCAGTACTTC.